The 7 T cell receptor beta chains below were found in one sample sequenced in a study of blood T cell repertoires in COVID-19. Profiled with immunoSEQ multiplex PCR; TCRdb holds only in-frame clones, not every one. The sample holds 95,000 to 120,000 clones; more than 80% are singletons and the top ten take approximately 4.4%. The sample consisted of peripheral blood. The origin of the receptors is a woman aged 50 to 65 with acute or convalescent COVID-19.

The chain recombines TRBV3-1 (or the pseudogene TRBV3-2) with TRBJ1-3, with a possible D match to TRBD1 (6 bases). CDR1 and CDR2 (germline): LGHDT, YNNKEL (reference sequence). This CDR3 contains 17 residues. Between the trimmed V and J ends, which lost 4 bases and 3 bases, there was a span of 19 bases. This CDR3 is CASSPQVGASYGNTIYF. In DNA, the CDR3 is TGTGCCAGCAGCCCCCAGGTGGGGGCCTCGTATGGAAACACCATATATTTT.

J is TRBJ1-1 and V is TRBV6-1; TRBD1 is a possible D gene (5 bases). Germline CDR1 reads MNHNS; CDR2 reads SASEGT. This CDR3 region has 14 residues. V lost 1 base and J 7 bases, leaving 13 bases between the germline ends. The chain's CDR3 is CASSEVRGLSEAFF. The CDR3, as DNA: TGTGCCAGCAGTGAAGTAAGGGGATTAAGTGAAGCTTTCTTT.

This clone was detected only once. The gene calls are TRBV30 and TRBJ1-2; D not resolved. The CDR3 totals 12 residues. Germline CDR1 GTSNPN, CDR2 SVGIG (reference sequence). V lost 5 bases, J lost 5 bases, and 12 bases lay in between. CDR3 DNA sequence: TGTGCCTGGGACATCCGGAGGTATGGCTACACCTTC. Translating it yields CAWDIRRYGYTF.

V and J are TRBV4-1 and TRBJ2-5; TRBD2 matches 9 bases. The ends lost 2 bases at V and 0 bases at J; junction bases unmatched: 13. This CDR3 is built from 19 residues. Germline V lookup: CDR1 MGHRA, CDR2 YSYEKL. CDR3 sequence: CASSQILYLGGRDQETQYF. In DNA, the CDR3 is TGCGCCAGCAGCCAAATACTATATCTTGGCGGGAGGGACCAAGAGACCCAGTACTTC.

The chain combines TRBV19 with TRBJ1-1; a possible D gene is TRBD1 (5 bases). Germline CDR1 is LNHDA and CDR2 is SQIVND (reference sequence). The CDR3 spans 14 residues. V lost 4 bases, J lost 4 bases, and 13 bases lay in between. The CDR3 region is CASSRIGGSTEAFF. The CDR3 nucleotides are TGTGCCAGTAGTAGAATCGGGGGTTCCACTGAAGCTTTCTTT. Together with reference TRBV19 and TRBJ1-1, the CDR3 gives the full variable domain: DGGITQSPKYLFRKEGQNVTLSCEQNLNHDAMYWYRQDPGQGLRLIYYSQIVNDFQKGDIAEGYSVSREKKESFPLTVTSAQKNPTAFYLCASSRIGGSTEAFFGQGTRLTVV.

This chain uses TRBV7-3 with TRBJ1-4, with 8 positions matching TRBD1. The germline CDR1 and CDR2 sequences are SGHTA and FQGTGA. The CDR3 is 17 residues long. The junction had 12 bases not matched to a gene; V was cut back by 5 bases and J by 4 bases. The CDR3 region has the DNA TGTGCCAGCAGCACCTTCCCGGGACAGGTGAATAATGAAAAACTGTTTTTT. Amino acid sequence: CASSTFPGQVNNEKLFF.

This clone occurred once. The V call is TRBV20-1, the J call TRBJ1-2; D call uncertain. This CDR3 region has 10 residues. Trimming took 0 bases from V and 12 from J, leaving 8 bases between them. Germline CDR1 DFQATT, CDR2 SNEGSKA (reference sequence). The CDR3 DNA is TGCAGTGCTAGAGATGACTCTGACACCTTC. It yields the protein CSARDDSDTF.